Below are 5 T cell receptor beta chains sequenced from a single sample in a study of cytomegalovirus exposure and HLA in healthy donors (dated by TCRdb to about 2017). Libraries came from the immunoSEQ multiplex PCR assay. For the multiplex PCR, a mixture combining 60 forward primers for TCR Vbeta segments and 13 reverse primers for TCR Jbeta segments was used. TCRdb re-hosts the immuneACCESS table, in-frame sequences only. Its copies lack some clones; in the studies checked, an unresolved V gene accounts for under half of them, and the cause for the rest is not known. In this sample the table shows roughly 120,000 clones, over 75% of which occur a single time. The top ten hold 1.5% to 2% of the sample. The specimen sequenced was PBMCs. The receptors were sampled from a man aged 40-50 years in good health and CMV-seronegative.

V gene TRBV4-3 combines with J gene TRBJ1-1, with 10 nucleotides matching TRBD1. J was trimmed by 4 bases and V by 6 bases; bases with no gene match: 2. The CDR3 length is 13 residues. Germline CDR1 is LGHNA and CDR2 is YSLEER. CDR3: CASRRTGGTEAFF. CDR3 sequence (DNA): TGCGCCAGCAGACGGACAGGGGGCACTGAAGCTTTCTTT.

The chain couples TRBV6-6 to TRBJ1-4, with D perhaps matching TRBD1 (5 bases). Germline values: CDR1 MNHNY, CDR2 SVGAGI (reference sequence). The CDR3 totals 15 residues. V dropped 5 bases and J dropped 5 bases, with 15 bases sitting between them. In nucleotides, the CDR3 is TGTGCCAGCAGTGGACGGGGGGAAATGAATGAAAAACTGTTTTTT. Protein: CASSGRGEMNEKLFF.

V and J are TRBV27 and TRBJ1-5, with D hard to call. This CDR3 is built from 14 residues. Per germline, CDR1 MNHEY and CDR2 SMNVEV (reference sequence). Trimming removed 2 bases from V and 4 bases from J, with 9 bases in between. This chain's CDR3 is CASSLGRYNQPQHF. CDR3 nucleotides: TGTGCCAGCAGTTTAGGCAGGTATAATCAGCCCCAGCATTTT.

The CDR3 sequence is CAWSPGASIYNSPLHF. The CDR3 region has the DNA TGTGCCTGGTCGCCAGGGGCCTCTATCTATAATTCACCCCTCCACTTT. The chain combines TRBV30 with TRBJ1-6; possibly TRBD1 for D (6 bases). V was clipped by 5 bases and J by 3 bases, with 17 bases between them. CDR1 is GTSNPN and CDR2 is SVGIG in the germline V gene (reference sequence). This CDR3 is 16 amino acids long.

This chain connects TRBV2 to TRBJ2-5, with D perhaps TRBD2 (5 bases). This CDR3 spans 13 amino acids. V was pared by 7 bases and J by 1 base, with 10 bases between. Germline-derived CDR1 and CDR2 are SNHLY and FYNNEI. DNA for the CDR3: TGTGCCAGCATATCTCTAGCCCAAGAGACCCAGTACTTC. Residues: CASISLAQETQYF.